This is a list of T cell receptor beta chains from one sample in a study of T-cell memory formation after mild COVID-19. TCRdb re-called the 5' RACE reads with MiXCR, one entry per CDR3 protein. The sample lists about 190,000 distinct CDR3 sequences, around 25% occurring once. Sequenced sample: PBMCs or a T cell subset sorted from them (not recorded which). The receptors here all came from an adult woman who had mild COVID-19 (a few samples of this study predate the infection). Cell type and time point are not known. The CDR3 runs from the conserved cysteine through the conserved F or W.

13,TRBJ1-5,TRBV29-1,CSVRQGLNQPQHF
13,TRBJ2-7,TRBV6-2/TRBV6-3,CASSRAVSYEQYF
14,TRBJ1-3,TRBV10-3,CAISERGSRNTIYF
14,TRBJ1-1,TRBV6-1,CASMWGSLNTEAFF
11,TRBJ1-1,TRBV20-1,CSASTVNEAFF
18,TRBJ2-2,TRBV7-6,CASSLRGGIILNTGELFF
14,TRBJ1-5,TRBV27,CASSWTPSNQPQHF
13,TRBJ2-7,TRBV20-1,CSARGRVWNEQYF
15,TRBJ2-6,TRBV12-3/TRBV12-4,CASSFSSNGANVLTF
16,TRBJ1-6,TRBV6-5,CASSFSPTGWNSPLHF
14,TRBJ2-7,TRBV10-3,CAINDPGLANEQYF
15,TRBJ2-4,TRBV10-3,CAISESDRAKNIQYF
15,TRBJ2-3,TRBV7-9,CASKKGADSTDTQYF
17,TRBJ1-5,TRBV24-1,CATSDTQGATSNQPQHF
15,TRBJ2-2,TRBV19,CASSAPRRGTGELFF
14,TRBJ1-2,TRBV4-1,CASSQLGTEYGYTF
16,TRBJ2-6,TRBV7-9,CASSLGLGSGANVLTF
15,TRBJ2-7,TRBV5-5,CASSLDRMSSYEQYF
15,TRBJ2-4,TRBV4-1,CASSQDQGARDIQYF
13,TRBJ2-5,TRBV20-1,CSARGAGQETQYF
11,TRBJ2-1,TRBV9,CASRVADEQFF
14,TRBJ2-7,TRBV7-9,CASSKEGLTYEQYF
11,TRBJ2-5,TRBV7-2,CASSQRETQYF
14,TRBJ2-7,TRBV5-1,CASRELLAGGEQYF
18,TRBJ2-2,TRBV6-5,CASSYSLAGTDYTGELFF
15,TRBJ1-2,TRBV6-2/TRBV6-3,CASSYPGQPNYGYTF
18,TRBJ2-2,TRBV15,CATSRDPLYFSNTGELFF
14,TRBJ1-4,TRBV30,CAWRPGQGREKLFF
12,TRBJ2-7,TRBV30,CAWSTGLYEQYF
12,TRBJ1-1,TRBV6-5,CASSLRGREAFF
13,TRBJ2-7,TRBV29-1,CSVVDHKSYEQYF
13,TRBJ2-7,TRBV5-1,CASNPGGFYEQYF
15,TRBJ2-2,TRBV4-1,CASSREVGRTGELFF
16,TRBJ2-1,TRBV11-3,CASTPRTGVAYNEQFF
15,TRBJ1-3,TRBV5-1,CASSFDSSSGNTIYF
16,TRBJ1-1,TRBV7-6,CASSPRQGATNTEAFF
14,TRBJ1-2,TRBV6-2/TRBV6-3,CASKAGLANYGYTF
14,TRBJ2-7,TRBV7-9,CASSLAGPGGIGYF
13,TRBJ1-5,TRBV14,CASSQGLNQPQHF
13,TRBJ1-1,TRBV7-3,CASSLNSGFEAFF
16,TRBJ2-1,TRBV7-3,CASSPRTGTGYNEQFF
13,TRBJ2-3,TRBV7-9,CASSPSYTDTQYF
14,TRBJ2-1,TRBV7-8,CASSPWTNYNEQFF
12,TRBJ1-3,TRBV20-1,CSARTVGNTIYF
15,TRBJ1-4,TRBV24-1,CATSDTGTGSEKLFF
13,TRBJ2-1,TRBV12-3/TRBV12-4,CASRRDSGNEQFF
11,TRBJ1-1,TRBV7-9,CASSLKTEAFF
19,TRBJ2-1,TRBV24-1,CATSDSLYGLAGRPDEQFF
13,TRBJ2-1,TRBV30,CAWNPGTDNEQFF
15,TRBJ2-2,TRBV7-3,CASSRTGDRAGELFF
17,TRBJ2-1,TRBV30,CAWRLKTSGRYYNEQFF
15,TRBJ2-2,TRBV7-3,CASSSGTGNTGELFF
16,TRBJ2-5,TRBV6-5,CASSSVLSSGVVTQYF
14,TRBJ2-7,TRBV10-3,CAISESAGSYEQYF
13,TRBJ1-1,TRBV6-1,CASSVKWDTEAFF
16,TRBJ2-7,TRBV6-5,CASSYSMWTIPYEQYF
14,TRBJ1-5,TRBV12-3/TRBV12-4,CASSGNRVHQPQHF